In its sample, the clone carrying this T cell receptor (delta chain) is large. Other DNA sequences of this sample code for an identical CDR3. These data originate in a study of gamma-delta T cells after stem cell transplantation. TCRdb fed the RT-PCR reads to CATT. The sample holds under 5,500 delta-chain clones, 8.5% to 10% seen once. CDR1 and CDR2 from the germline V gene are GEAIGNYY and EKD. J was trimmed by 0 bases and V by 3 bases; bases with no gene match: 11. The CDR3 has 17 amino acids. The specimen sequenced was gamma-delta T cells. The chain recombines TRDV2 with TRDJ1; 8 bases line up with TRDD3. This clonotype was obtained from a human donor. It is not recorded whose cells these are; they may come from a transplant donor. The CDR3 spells CACDALSWGNHTDKLIF. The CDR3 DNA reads TGTGCCTGTGACGCCTTATCCTGGGGGAACCACACCGATAAACTCATCTTT.